These T cell receptor beta chains were read from a single sample in a study of T cell responses to AZD1222 COVID-19 vaccine. Produced via immunoSEQ multiplex PCR; TCRdb's table is partial and in-frame only. The sample carries about 110,000 clones, approximately 94% recorded once. The sample here was peripheral blood, taken 28 days after the second AZD1222 dose. Source of these receptors: an adult who received the AZD1222 COVID-19 vaccine. Each CDR3 is given with its conserved first and last residue. A D gene is named only where the DNA matches it firmly. Some rows mark clone size as missing; the rest say once, few, many or name a class of expanded clone.

V,J,size,D,CDR3,DNA
TRBV6-5,TRBJ2-7,-,-,CASGSGGRDSYEQYF,TGTGCCAGCGGATCCGGGGGGCGAGACTCCTACGAGCAGTACTTC
TRBV5-4,TRBJ2-1,-,-,CASSFEQPYNEQFF,TGTGCCAGCAGCTTCGAACAGCCCTACAATGAGCAGTTCTTC
TRBV6-5,TRBJ1-1,-,-,CASSYSPTAATEAFF,TGTGCCAGCAGTTACTCCCCTACGGCGGCCACTGAAGCTTTCTTT
TRBV6-6,TRBJ1-1,-,-,CASSLKFEAFF,TGTGCCAGCAGTTTAAAGTTTGAAGCTTTCTTT
TRBV12-3/TRBV12-4,TRBJ1-2,-,-,CASSLYRSGTF,TGTGCCAGCAGTTTATATCGGAGTGGCACCTTC
TRBV5-1,TRBJ2-2,-,TRBD2,CASSLGLAGYTGELFF,TGCGCCAGCAGCTTAGGACTAGCGGGGTACACCGGGGAGCTGTTTTTT
TRBV5-1,TRBJ1-4,-,-,CASSEAPGVNEKLFF,TGCGCCAGCAGCGAGGCCCCGGGGGTTAATGAAAAACTGTTTTTT
TRBV19,TRBJ2-6,-,TRBD2,CASSKLAGEAGANVLTF,TGTGCCAGTAGTAAACTAGCGGGAGAAGCTGGGGCCAACGTCCTGACTTTC
TRBV15,TRBJ1-5,-,TRBD1,CATSFRGTGGLYRNQPQHF,TGTGCCACCAGTTTTCGTGGGACAGGGGGCCTATATCGCAATCAGCCCCAGCATTTT
TRBV7-2,TRBJ2-5,-,-,CASSSPNEETQYF,TGTGCCAGCAGCTCACCTAATGAAGAGACCCAGTACTTC
TRBV27,TRBJ1-2,-,-,CATSGGTGYTF,TGTGCCACTTCCGGGGGGACTGGCTACACCTTC
TRBV2,TRBJ2-7,few,TRBD2,CASPELAGGPASPYEQYF,TGTGCCAGCCCTGAACTAGCGGGGGGGCCCGCAAGTCCCTACGAGCAGTACTTC
TRBV6-1,TRBJ2-7,-,TRBD2,CASSESSGGSYEQYF,TGTGCCAGCAGTGAAAGTAGCGGGGGGTCCTACGAGCAGTACTTC
TRBV3-1/TRBV3-2,TRBJ1-1,-,-,CASSHSRGGNTEAFF,TGTGCCAGCAGCCACTCCAGGGGCGGGAACACTGAAGCTTTCTTT
TRBV6-5,TRBJ1-5,-,-,CASSLQGDFNQPQHF,TGTGCCAGCAGTTTACAGGGAGACTTTAATCAGCCCCAGCATTTT
TRBV10-1,TRBJ1-1,-,-,CASSESNRWNTEAFF,TGCGCCAGCAGTGAGTCGAACAGGTGGAACACTGAAGCTTTCTTT
TRBV9,TRBJ2-2,-,-,CASSPPRITGELFF,TGTGCCAGCAGCCCACCAAGAATCACCGGGGAGCTGTTTTTT
TRBV6-2/TRBV6-3,TRBJ2-7,-,-,CASSSELGYEQYF,TGTGCCAGCAGTTCCGAACTAGGGTACGAGCAGTACTTC
TRBV7-2,TRBJ1-1,-,-,CATRVITSNTEAFF,TGTGCCACCCGGGTTATCACAAGCAACACTGAAGCTTTCTTT
TRBV19,TRBJ1-1,-,-,CTSSPPPGPFATEAFF,TGTACCAGTAGTCCCCCCCCGGGACCCTTCGCCACTGAAGCTTTCTTT